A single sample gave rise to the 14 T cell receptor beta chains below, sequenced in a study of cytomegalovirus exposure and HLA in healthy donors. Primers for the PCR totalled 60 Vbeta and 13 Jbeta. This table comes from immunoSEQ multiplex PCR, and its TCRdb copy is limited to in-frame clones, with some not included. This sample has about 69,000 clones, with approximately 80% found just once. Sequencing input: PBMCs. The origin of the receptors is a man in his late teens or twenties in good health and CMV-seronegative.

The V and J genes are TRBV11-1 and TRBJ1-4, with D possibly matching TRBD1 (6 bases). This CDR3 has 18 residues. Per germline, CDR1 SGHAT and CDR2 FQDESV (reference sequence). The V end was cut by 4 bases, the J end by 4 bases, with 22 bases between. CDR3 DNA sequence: TGTGCCAGCAGCTCGTTCGCCCCCCGGACAGCTATTAATGAAAAACTGTTTTTT. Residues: CASSSFAPRTAINEKLFF.

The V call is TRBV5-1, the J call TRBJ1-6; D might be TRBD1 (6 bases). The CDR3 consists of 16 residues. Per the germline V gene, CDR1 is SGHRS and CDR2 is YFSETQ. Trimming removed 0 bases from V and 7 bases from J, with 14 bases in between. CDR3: CASSLDIGQPNSPLHF. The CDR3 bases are TGCGCCAGCAGCTTGGATATAGGACAGCCCAATTCACCCCTCCACTTT.

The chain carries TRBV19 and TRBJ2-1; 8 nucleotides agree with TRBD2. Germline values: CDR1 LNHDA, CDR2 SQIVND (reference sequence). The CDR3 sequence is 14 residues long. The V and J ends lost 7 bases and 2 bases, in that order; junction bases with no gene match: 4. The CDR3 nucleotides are TGTGCCAGTACACGGACTAGCCCCTACAATGAGCAGTTCTTC. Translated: CASTRTSPYNEQFF.

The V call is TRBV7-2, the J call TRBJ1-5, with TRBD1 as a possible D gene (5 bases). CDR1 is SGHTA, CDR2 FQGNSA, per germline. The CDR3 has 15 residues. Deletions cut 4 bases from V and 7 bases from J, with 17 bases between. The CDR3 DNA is TGTGCCAGCAGCTCAACGGGGAGGGGATGGCAGCCCCAGCATTTT. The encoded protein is CASSSTGRGWQPQHF.

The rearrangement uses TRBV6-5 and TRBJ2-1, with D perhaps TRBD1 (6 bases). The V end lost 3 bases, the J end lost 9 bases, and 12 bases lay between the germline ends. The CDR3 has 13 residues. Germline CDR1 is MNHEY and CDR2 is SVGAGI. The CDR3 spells CASSYQGPAEQFF. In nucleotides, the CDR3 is TGTGCCAGCAGTTATCAGGGGCCGGCTGAGCAGTTCTTC.

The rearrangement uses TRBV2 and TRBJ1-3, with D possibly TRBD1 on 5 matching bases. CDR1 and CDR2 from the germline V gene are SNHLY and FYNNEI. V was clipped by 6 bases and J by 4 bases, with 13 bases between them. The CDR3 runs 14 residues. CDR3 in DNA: TGTGCCAGCAGGGGAAGGGGAGGAGGAAACACCATATATTTT. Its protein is CASRGRGGGNTIYF.

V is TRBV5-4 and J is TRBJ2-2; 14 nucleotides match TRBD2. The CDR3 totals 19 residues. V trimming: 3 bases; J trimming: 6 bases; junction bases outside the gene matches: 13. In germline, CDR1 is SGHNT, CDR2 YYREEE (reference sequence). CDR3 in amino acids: CASSSRPTSGGAFSGELFF. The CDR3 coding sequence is TGTGCCAGCAGCTCCCGACCGACTAGCGGGGGGGCTTTCTCCGGGGAGCTGTTTTTT.

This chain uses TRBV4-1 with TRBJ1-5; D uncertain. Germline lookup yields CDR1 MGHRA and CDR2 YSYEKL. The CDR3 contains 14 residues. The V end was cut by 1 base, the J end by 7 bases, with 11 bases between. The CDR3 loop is CASSQGTEGQPQHF. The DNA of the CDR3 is TGCGCCAGCAGCCAAGGGACCGAGGGACAGCCCCAGCATTTT.

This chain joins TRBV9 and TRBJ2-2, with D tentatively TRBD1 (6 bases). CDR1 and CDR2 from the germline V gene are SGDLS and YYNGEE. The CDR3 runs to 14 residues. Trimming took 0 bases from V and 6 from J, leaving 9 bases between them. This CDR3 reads CASSVAPGAGELFF. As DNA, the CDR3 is TGTGCCAGCAGCGTAGCCCCAGGGGCCGGGGAGCTGTTTTTT.

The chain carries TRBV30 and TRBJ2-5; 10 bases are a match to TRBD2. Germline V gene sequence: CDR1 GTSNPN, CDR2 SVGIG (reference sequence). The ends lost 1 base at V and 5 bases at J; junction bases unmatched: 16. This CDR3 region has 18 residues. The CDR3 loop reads CAWSGLLAGEGGRETQYF. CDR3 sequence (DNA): TGTGCCTGGAGTGGACTGCTAGCGGGGGAGGGGGGGAGGGAGACCCAGTACTTC.

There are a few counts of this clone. CDR3 in amino acids: CASSGTGRPTDTQYF. In DNA form, the CDR3 reads TGTGCCAGCAGTGGGACAGGGAGGCCCACAGATACGCAGTATTTT. The chain couples TRBV27 to TRBJ2-3, with TRBD1 matching over 9 bases. CDR1 MNHEY and CDR2 SMNVEV come from the germline V gene (reference sequence). This CDR3 has 15 residues. Losses at the gene ends were 5 bases for V and 2 bases for J; bases not matched to a gene: 5.

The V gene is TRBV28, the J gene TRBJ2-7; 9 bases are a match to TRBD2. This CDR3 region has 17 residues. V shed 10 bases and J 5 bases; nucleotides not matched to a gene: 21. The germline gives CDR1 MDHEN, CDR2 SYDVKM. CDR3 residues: CATEGGSGGTTGNEQYV. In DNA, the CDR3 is TGTGCCACCGAGGGGGGAAGCGGGGGGACGACTGGGAACGAGCAGTACGTC.

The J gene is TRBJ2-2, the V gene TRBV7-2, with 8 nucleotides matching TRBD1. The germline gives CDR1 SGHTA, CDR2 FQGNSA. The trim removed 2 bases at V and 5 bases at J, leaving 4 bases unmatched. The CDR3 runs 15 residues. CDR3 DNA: TGTGCCAGCAGCTTAATTACAGGGGGTACCGGGGAGCTGTTTTTT. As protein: CASSLITGGTGELFF.

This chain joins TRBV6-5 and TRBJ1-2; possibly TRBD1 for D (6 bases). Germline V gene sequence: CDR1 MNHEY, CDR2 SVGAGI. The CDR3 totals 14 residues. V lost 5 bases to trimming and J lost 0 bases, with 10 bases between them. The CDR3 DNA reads TGTGCCAGCAGTGCGACAGGTTCTAACTATGGCTACACCTTC. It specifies CASSATGSNYGYTF.